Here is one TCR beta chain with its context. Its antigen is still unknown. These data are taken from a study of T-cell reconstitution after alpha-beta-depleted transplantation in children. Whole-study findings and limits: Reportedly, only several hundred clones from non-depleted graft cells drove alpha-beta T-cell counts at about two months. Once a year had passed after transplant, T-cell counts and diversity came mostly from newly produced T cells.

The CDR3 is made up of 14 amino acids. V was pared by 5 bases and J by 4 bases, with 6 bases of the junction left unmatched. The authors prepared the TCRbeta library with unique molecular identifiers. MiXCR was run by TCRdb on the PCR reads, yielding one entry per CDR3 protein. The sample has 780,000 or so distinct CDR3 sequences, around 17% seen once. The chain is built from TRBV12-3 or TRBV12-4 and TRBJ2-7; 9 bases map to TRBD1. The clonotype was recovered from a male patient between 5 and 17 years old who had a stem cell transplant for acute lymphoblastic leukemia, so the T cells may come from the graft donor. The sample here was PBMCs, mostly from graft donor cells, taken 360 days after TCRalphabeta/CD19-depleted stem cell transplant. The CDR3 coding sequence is TGTGCCAGCAGTCAACAGGGGGCGCGATACGAGCAGTACTTC. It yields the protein CASSQQGARYEQYF.